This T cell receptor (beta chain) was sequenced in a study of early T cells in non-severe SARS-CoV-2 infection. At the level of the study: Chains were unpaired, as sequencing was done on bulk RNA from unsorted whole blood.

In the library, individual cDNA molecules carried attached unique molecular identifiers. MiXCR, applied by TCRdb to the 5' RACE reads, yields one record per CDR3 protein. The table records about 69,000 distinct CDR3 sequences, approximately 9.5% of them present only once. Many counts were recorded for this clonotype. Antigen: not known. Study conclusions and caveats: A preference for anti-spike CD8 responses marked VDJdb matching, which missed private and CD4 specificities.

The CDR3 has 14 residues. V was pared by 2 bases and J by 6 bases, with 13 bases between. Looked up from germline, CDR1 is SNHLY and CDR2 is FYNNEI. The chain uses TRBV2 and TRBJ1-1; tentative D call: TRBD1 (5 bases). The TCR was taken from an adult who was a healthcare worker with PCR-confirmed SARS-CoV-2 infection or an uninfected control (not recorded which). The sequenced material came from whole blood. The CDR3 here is CASSEKGARSEAFF. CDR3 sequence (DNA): TGTGCCAGCAGTGAAAAAGGGGCACGTTCTGAAGCTTTCTTT.